This is a list of T cell receptor beta chains from one sample in a study of T cells in tumors after PD-1 blockade. Some clones are missing from TCRdb's copy, which holds only in-frame ones; the method was immunoSEQ multiplex PCR. Of more than 50,000 clones listed, over 65% were seen once; the top ten hold around 4.7%. The source was PBMCs, collected after anti-PD-1 treatment. The receptors here all came from a human donor with basal cell carcinoma. Each CDR3 is given with its conserved first and last residue. The order of the fields is clone size, D gene, V gene, J gene, CDR3 DNA, CDR3 protein. The D gene is left open where the match is weak. Clone size is given for some rows only: seen once, a few or many times, or a class if the clone is expanded.

>.|.|TRBV7-2|TRBJ1-2
TGTGCCAGCAGCTCGTCGGCCGGAAACTATGGCTACACCTTC
CASSSSAGNYGYTF
>.|.|TRBV4-1|TRBJ1-1
TGCGCCAGCAGCCTGTTAGCGGGGGAAGCTTTCTTT
CASSLLAGEAFF
>few|.|TRBV20-1|TRBJ1-1
TGCAGCTCCAGACGTGGCACTGAAGCTTTCTTT
CSSRRGTEAFF
>.|.|TRBV27|TRBJ1-6
TGTGCCAGCAGCTTTGGGAGCAGGAATTCACCCCTCCACTTT
CASSFGSRNSPLHF
>.|.|TRBV2|TRBJ2-1
TGTGCCAGCTTTTCCCTCGATGGCGACTACTACAATGAGCAGTTCTTC
CASFSLDGDYYNEQFF
>few|TRBD2|TRBV3-1/TRBV3-2|TRBJ2-7
TGTGCCAGCAGCCGGAGCGGGGGAGCAACCTACGAGCAGTACTTC
CASSRSGGATYEQYF
>.|.|TRBV5-1|TRBJ1-2
TGCGCCAGCAGCTTGGTGGCGGGGGTAGTCAACTATGGCTACACCTTC
CASSLVAGVVNYGYTF
>.|.|TRBV7-9|TRBJ2-3
TGTGCCAGCAGCCCCAAATCCGCGGATACGCAGTATTTT
CASSPKSADTQYF
>.|.|TRBV7-9|TRBJ2-7
TGTGCCAGCAGCTTTGGTTATACCTACGAGCAGTACTTC
CASSFGYTYEQYF
>.|.|TRBV6-5|TRBJ1-3
TGTGCCAGCAGTTACGGGACTGCCCATGGAAACACCATATATTTT
CASSYGTAHGNTIYF
>.|.|TRBV6-5|TRBJ1-6
TGTGCCAGCAGTTCCGGACGGCACAATTCACCCCTCCACTTT
CASSSGRHNSPLHF
>.|TRBD2|TRBV4-2|TRBJ2-3
TGTGCCAGCAGCCCCCCTAGCGGGGGGGCTTATACGCAGTATTTT
CASSPPSGGAYTQYF
>.|TRBD1|TRBV2|TRBJ1-6
TGTGCCAGTCGCCGACAGGGGTCCTATAATTCACCCCTCCACTTT
CASRRQGSYNSPLHF
>.|.|TRBV23-1|TRBJ2-7
TGCGCCAGCAGTCAAATACAGAGGCGGACCTTTAGCTCCTACGAGCAGTACTTC
CASSQIQRRTFSSYEQYF
>few|.|TRBV12-3/TRBV12-4|TRBJ1-5
TGTGCCAGCAGTTTGGGCAATCAGCCCCAGCATTTT
CASSLGNQPQHF
>.|TRBD1|TRBV19|TRBJ2-2
TGTGCCAGTTGGGACAGGGGAAGGGGGAACACCGGGGAGCTGTTTTTT
CASWDRGRGNTGELFF
>.|.|TRBV14|TRBJ2-5
TGTGCCAGCAGCCGGGGGGTGGGGTACCAAGAGACCCAGTACTTC
CASSRGVGYQETQYF
>.|TRBD2|TRBV27|TRBJ2-7
TGTGCCAGCAGTTTTAGCGGGGGCGGCTCCTACGAGCAGTACTTC
CASSFSGGGSYEQYF
>.|TRBD1|TRBV5-5|TRBJ1-2
TGTGCCAGCAGCTTGGAAGGACAGGGACATGGCTACACCTTC
CASSLEGQGHGYTF
>.|TRBD1|TRBV19|TRBJ1-3
TGTGCCTCGACAGGGACGCTCACTGGAAACACCATATATTTT
CASTGTLTGNTIYF
>few|.|TRBV18|TRBJ1-6
TGTGCCAGCTCACAGGGATCTCAATATAATTCACCCCTCCACTTT
CASSQGSQYNSPLHF
>.|TRBD2|TRBV24-1|TRBJ2-2
TGTGCCACCTCCTTCGGGGGGGAAGACACCGGGGAGCTGTTTTTT
CATSFGGEDTGELFF
>few|.|TRBV7-9|TRBJ2-1
TGTGCCAGCAGGGCAAACGGGAATGAGCAGTTCTTC
CASRANGNEQFF
>few|.|TRBV2|TRBJ1-6
TGTGCCAGCATCGACACAAATAATTCACCCCTCCACTTT
CASIDTNNSPLHF
>.|.|TRBV2|TRBJ2-7
TGTGCCAGCAGGGGTCCTGGGCCCGCGGGGGAGCAGTACTTC
CASRGPGPAGEQYF
>.|TRBD1|TRBV5-6|TRBJ2-7
TGTGCCAGCAGCTTGACAGGGGCTAACTCCTACGAGCAGTACTTC
CASSLTGANSYEQYF
>.|.|TRBV30|TRBJ1-1
TGTGCCTGGAGTTCGACGAGGGGGTGGACTGAAGCTTTCTTT
CAWSSTRGWTEAFF
>.|.|TRBV3-1/TRBV3-2|TRBJ2-5
TGTGCCAGCAGCTCCCGAGATAGCGGAATCCAAGAGACCCAGTACTTC
CASSSRDSGIQETQYF
>.|.|TRBV4-2|TRBJ2-3
TGTGCCAGCAGCCCTCGCACAGATACGCAGTATTTT
CASSPRTDTQYF
>.|TRBD1|TRBV5-4|TRBJ2-1
TGTGCCAGCAGCCCCGGGACAGGGACCTACAATGAGCAGTTCTTC
CASSPGTGTYNEQFF
>.|.|TRBV12-3/TRBV12-4|TRBJ1-6
TGTGCCAGCAGTTTAAACGGTAATTCACCCCTCCACTTT
CASSLNGNSPLHF
>.|TRBD1|TRBV18|TRBJ2-5
TGTGCCAGCTCAATGCCGGGACAGGGAAGAGAGACCCAGTACTTC
CASSMPGQGRETQYF
>.|.|TRBV6-6|TRBJ1-6
TGTGCCAGCAGTTACCCCGACGTTACTTCACCCCTCCACTTT
CASSYPDVTSPLHF
>few|.|TRBV30|TRBJ2-2
TGTGCCTGGAGTCCTAACCCCGGGGAGCTGTTTTTT
CAWSPNPGELFF
>.|TRBD2|TRBV7-2|TRBJ2-7
TGTGCCAGCAGCTTAGCGTTAGGCGGGGGTGTCCCCTACGAGCAGTACTTC
CASSLALGGGVPYEQYF
>few|TRBD1|TRBV6-4|TRBJ2-1
TGTGCCAGCAGTGATCCGGGACAGATGCTCAATGAGCAGTTCTTC
CASSDPGQMLNEQFF
>.|.|TRBV6-1|TRBJ2-1
TGTGCCAGCAGTGAACTGTTCAGGGCAAATGAGCAGTTCTTC
CASSELFRANEQFF
>.|.|TRBV21-1|TRBJ2-3
TGTGCCAGCAGCAAAGATAGCGGTAGCACAGATACGCAGTATTTT
CASSKDSGSTDTQYF
>.|.|TRBV15|TRBJ2-7
TGTGCCACCAGCAGAGTTCGCGGGAACTACGAGCAGTACTTC
CATSRVRGNYEQYF
>.|.|TRBV30|TRBJ2-5
TGTGCCTGGAGACCCTCAGGTGGGACCCAGTACTTC
CAWRPSGGTQYF
>.|.|TRBV28|TRBJ2-4
TGTGCCAGCAGTAGATCTAGCCACATTCAGTACTTC
CASSRSSHIQYF
>.|.|TRBV21-1|TRBJ2-7
TGTGCCAGCCCGGGCTGGGTTATCTCCTACGAGCAGTACTTC
CASPGWVISYEQYF
>.|.|TRBV30|TRBJ2-2
TGTGCCTGGAGATACACCGGGGAGCTGTTTTTT
CAWRYTGELFF
>.|TRBD1|TRBV12-5|TRBJ1-5
TGTGCTAGTGGTTTTGGGGACAGGGGTCAAAATCAGCCCCAGCATTTT
CASGFGDRGQNQPQHF
>.|TRBD1|TRBV6-5|TRBJ1-2
TGTGCCAGCAGTCTTAGGACAGGTGCTTATGGCTACACCTTC
CASSLRTGAYGYTF
>.|TRBD1|TRBV6-5|TRBJ1-4
TGTGCCAGTAAGAGGGGACAGGGGTATGAAAAACTGTTTTTT
CASKRGQGYEKLFF
>once|.|TRBV30|TRBJ2-1
TGTGCCTGGAGTGGGGCGTCGGGGGCGATGGGAAATGAGCAGTTCTTC
CAWSGASGAMGNEQFF
>.|TRBD2|TRBV18|TRBJ2-1
TGTGCCAGCTCACCGCGGGGGGCTCCCAATGAGCAGTTCTTC
CASSPRGAPNEQFF
>.|TRBD2|TRBV7-6|TRBJ2-7
TGTGCCAGCAGCACTCCTAGCGGCTCCTACGAGCAGTACTTC
CASSTPSGSYEQYF
>.|.|TRBV5-1|TRBJ1-2
TGCGCCAGCAGCTTGGACACTTCTAACTATGGCTACACCTTC
CASSLDTSNYGYTF